Listed below are T cell receptor beta chains from one sample, sequenced in a study of CD8 T cells in Susac syndrome. Via MiXCR, TCRdb re-called the immunoSEQ multiplex PCR reads, giving one row per CDR3 protein. Of just under 95,000 distinct CDR3 sequences in the sample, just under 95% were seen once. Input material: CD4+ T cells from PBMCs. These TCRs come from a human donor with Susac syndrome. CDR3s include the opening cysteine and the closing phenylalanine or tryptophan. Fields, in order: J gene, V gene, CDR3 protein.

TRBJ1-2 | TRBV25-1 | CASSLRQGLRDGYTF
TRBJ1-3 | TRBV9 | CASSQQSSGNTIYF
TRBJ1-2 | TRBV20-1 | CSAARGVAYGYTF
TRBJ2-3 | TRBV25-1 | CASSGGTDTDTQYF
TRBJ1-2 | TRBV27 | CASSLSRGIYGYTF
TRBJ2-3 | TRBV19 | CASSRTSGGTDTQYF
TRBJ2-5 | TRBV18 | CASSPLDRPGDQETQYF
TRBJ2-2 | TRBV11-2 | CASSVTGTGNTGELFF
TRBJ1-5 | TRBV3-1 | CASSLTGVDNQPQHF
TRBJ1-4 | TRBV30 | CAWSERDLLFF
TRBJ2-2 | TRBV29-1 | CSVNRGNTGELFF
TRBJ2-7 | TRBV20-1 | CSARDGGSPREQYF
TRBJ1-5 | TRBV20-1 | CSPARVSNQPQHF
TRBJ2-1 | TRBV9 | CASSVTSGEIGEQFF
TRBJ1-1 | TRBV29-1 | CSVEGLGGINTEAFF
TRBJ2-7 | TRBV20-1 | CSAEGGQPPYEQYF
TRBJ2-2 | TRBV15 | CATSRTPGERNGELFF
TRBJ2-5 | TRBV27 | CANSTGCRQETQYF
TRBJ1-2 | TRBV28 | CASTHQRDYGYTF
TRBJ2-5 | TRBV15 | CATSRGVREETQYF
TRBJ2-5 | TRBV7-2 | CASRTGTSRETQYF
TRBJ2-7 | TRBV7-2 | CASSHYDSTGFYEQYF
TRBJ1-1 | TRBV12-3/TRBV12-4 | CASSLGGGSGTEAFF
TRBJ2-3 | TRBV20-1 | CSAKAESTDTQYF
TRBJ1-2 | TRBV14 | CASSQVRQGDGYTF
TRBJ2-1 | TRBV5-6 | CASSPGGLGGDEQFF
TRBJ2-5 | TRBV3-1 | CASSHRRGGETQYF
TRBJ2-1 | TRBV14 | CASSQGHEQFF
TRBJ2-6 | TRBV20-1 | CSASVGRGANVLTF
TRBJ2-1 | TRBV30 | CAWSKWGSGGAEQFF
TRBJ2-3 | TRBV7-9 | CAWRGGGTDTQYF
TRBJ2-7 | TRBV23-1 | CASTRRDNLYPYEQYF
TRBJ2-5 | TRBV20-1 | CSTLGLAEQETQYF
TRBJ2-5 | TRBV12-3/TRBV12-4 | CASSGQGGETQYF
TRBJ2-7 | TRBV28 | CASSAAGLNEQYF
TRBJ2-7 | TRBV2 | CASSELAQYEQYF
TRBJ1-5 | TRBV6-1 | CASRIRDSLDQPQHF
TRBJ2-5 | TRBV4-1 | CASSQDGVETQYF
TRBJ2-3 | TRBV7-2 | CASSLGERPSGDTQYF
TRBJ2-2 | TRBV4-1 | CASSLTGLNTGELFF
TRBJ1-1 | TRBV30 | CAWRRGTAEAFF